The present T cell receptor (beta chain) was sequenced within a study of blood T cell repertoires in COVID-19. Original handling: The authors estimated nucleated cell counts from reference gene primer amplification. Clones were sequenced by immunoSEQ multiplex PCR, and TCRdb holds only the in-frame ones, with some missing. The V and J calls and clone size were taken over from that table, and D and trimming were inferred from the DNA. Counted here are under 100,000 clones, approximately 80% occurring once; the ten biggest clones make up 2% to 2.5%. V was pared by 1 base and J by 4 bases, with 3 bases of the junction left unmatched. The CDR3 spans 15 residues. Germline V CDR1 and CDR2: SGHTA, FQGNSA.

The origin of this receptor is a woman in her sixties or seventies with acute or convalescent COVID-19. The chain employs TRBV7-2 and TRBJ1-4; 7 bases agree with TRBD1. The sample comprised peripheral blood. The CDR3 nucleotides read TGTGCCAGCAGCTTAGGGCAGGGGGTTAATGAAAAACTGTTTTTT. This sequence encodes CASSLGQGVNEKLFF.